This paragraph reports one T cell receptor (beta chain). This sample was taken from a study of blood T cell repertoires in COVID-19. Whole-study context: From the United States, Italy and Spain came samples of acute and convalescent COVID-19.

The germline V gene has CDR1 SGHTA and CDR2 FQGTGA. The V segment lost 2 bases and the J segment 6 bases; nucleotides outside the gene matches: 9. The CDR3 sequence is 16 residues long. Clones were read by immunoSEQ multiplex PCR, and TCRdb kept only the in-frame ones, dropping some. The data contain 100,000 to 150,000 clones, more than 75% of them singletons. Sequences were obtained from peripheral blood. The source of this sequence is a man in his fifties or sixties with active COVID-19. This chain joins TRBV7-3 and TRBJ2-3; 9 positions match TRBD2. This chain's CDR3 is CASSLGASGAGDTQYF. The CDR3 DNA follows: TGTGCCAGCAGCTTAGGGGCTAGCGGGGCAGGGGATACGCAGTATTTT. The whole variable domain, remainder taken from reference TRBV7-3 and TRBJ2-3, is GAGVSQTPSNKVTEKGKYVELRCDPISGHTALYWYRQSLGQGPEFLIYFQGTGAADDSGLPNDRFFAVRPEGSVSTLKIQRTERGDSAVYLCASSLGASGAGDTQYFGPGTRLTVL.